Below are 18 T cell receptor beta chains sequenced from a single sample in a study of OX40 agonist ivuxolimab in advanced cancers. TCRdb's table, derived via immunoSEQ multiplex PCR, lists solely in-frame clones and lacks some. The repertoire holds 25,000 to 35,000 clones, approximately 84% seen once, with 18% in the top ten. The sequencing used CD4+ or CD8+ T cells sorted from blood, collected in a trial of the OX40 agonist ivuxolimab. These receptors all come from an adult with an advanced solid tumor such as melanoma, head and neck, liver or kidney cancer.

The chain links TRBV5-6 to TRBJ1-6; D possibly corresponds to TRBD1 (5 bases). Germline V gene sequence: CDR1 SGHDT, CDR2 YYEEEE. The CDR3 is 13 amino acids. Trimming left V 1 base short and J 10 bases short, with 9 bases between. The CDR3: CASSLQGGSPLHF. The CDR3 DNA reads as TGTGCCAGCAGCTTGCAGGGTGGGTCACCCCTCCACTTT.

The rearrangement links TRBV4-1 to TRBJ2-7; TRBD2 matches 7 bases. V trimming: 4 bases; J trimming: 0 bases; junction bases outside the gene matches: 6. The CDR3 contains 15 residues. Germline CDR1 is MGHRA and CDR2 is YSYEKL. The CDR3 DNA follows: TGCGCCAGCAGCCCCACTAGCGCCTCCTCCTACGAGCAGTACTTC. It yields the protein CASSPTSASSYEQYF.

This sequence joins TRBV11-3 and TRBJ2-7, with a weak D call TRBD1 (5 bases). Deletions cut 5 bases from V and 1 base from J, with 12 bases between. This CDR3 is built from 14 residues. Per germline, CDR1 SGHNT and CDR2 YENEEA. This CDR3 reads CASSPPGNSYEQYF. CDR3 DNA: TGTGCCAGCAGCCCTCCAGGGAATTCCTACGAGCAGTACTTC.

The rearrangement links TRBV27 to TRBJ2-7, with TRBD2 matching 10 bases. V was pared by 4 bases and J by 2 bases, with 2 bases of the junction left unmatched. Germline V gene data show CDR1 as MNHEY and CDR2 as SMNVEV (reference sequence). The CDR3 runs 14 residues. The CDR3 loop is CASSYSGRTYEQYF. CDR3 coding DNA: TGTGCCAGCAGTTATAGCGGGAGGACCTACGAGCAGTACTTC.

Here the CDR3 reads CASSTPGGWYEQYF. CDR3 coding DNA: TGTGCCAGCAGTACCCCCGGGGGCTGGTACGAGCAGTACTTC. The chain joins TRBV27 to TRBJ2-7; the D gene could be TRBD1 or TRBD2 (6 bases each). This CDR3 has 14 amino acids. CDR1 and CDR2 from the germline V gene are MNHEY and SMNVEV (reference sequence). V lost 5 bases and J 4 bases, leaving 15 bases between the germline ends.

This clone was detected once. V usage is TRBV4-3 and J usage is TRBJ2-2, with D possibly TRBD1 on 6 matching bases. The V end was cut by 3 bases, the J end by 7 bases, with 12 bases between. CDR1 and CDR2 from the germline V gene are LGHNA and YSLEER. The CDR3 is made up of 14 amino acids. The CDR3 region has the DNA TGCGCCAGCAGCCAGGACAGACACAACGGGGAGCTGTTTTTT. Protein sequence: CASSQDRHNGELFF.

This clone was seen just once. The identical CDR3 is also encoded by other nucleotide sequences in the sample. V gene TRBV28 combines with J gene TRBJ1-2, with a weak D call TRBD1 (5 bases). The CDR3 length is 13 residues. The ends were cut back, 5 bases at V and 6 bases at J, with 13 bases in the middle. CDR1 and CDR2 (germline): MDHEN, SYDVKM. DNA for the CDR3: TGTGCCAGCAGTGATACAGGAGCCAATGGCTACACCTTC. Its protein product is CASSDTGANGYTF.

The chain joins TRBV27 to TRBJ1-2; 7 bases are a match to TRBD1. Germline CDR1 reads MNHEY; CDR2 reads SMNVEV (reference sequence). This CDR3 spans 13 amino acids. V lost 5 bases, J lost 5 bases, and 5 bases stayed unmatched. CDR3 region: CASSLGQFYGYTF. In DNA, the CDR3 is TGTGCCAGCAGTCTGGGACAGTTTTATGGCTACACCTTC.

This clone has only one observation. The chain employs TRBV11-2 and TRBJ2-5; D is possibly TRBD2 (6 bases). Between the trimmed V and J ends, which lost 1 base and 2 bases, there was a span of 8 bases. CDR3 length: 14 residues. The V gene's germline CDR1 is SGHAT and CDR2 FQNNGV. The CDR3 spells CASSLGRDQETQYF. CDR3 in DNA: TGTGCCAGCAGCTTAGGGCGGGATCAAGAGACCCAGTACTTC.

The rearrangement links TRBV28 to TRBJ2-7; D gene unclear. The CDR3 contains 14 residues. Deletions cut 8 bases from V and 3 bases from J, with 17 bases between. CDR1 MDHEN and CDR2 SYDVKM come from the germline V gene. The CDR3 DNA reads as TGTGCCAGCTCATCCCCGAGTGGTTTCTACGAGCAGTACTTC. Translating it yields CASSSPSGFYEQYF.

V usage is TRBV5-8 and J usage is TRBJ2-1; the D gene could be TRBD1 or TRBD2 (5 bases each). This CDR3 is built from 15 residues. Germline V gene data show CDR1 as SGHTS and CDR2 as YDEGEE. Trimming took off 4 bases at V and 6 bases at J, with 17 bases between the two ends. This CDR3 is CASSLSRDEGNEQFF. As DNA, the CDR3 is TGTGCCAGCAGCCTTTCCAGGGATGAGGGCAATGAGCAGTTCTTC.

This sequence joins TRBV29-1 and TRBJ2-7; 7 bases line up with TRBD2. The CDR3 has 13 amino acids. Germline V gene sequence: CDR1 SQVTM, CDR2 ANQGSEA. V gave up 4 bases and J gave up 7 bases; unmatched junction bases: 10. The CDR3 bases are TGCAGCGTTGCGCTTCTAGCGGACGGGGAGCAGTACTTC. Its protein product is CSVALLADGEQYF.

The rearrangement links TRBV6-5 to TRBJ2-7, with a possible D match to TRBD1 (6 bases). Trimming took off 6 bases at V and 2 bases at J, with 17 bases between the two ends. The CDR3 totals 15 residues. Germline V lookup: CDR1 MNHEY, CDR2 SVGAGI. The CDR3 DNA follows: TGTGCCAGCAGCCTACCGGGGACACCTACCTACGAGCAGTACTTC. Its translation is CASSLPGTPTYEQYF.

The CDR3 sequence is CASSVDSGVISYNEQFF. The CDR3 DNA sequence: TGTGCCAGCAGCGTAGATTCGGGGGTAATCTCCTACAATGAGCAGTTCTTC. The chain carries TRBV9 and TRBJ2-1; maybe TRBD2 (6 bases). The CDR3 has 17 residues. V was clipped by 0 bases and J by 0 bases, with 13 bases between them. Germline V gene sequence: CDR1 SGDLS, CDR2 YYNGEE.

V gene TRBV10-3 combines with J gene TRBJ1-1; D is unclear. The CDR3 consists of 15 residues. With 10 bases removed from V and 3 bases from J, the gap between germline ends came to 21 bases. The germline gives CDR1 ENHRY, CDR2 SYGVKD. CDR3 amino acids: CATQKAGSGDTEAFF. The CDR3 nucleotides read TGTGCCACCCAAAAGGCGGGGAGTGGGGACACTGAAGCTTTCTTT.

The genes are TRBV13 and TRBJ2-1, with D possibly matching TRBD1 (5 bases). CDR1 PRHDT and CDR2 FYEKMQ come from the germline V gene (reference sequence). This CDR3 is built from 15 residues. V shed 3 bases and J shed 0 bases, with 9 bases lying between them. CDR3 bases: TGTGCCAGCAGCTTGACAGATAGCTCCTACAATGAGCAGTTCTTC. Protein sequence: CASSLTDSSYNEQFF. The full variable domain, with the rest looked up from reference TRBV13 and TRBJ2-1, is AAGVIQSPRHLIKEKRETATLKCYPIPRHDTVYWYQQGPGQDPQFLISFYEKMQSDKGSIPDRFSAQQFSDYHSELNMSSLELGDSALYFCASSLTDSSYNEQFFGPGTRLTVL.

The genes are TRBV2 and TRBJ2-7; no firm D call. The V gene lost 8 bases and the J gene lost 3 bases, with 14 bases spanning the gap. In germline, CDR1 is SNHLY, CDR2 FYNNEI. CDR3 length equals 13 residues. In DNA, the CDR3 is TGTGCCAGCCTGTCAAACACATACTACGAGCAGTACTTC. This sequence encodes CASLSNTYYEQYF.

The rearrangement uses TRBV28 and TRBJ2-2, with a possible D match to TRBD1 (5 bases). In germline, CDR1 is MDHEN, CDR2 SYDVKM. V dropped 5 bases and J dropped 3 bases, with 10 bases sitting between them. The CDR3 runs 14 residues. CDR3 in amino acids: CASSGRQYTGELFF. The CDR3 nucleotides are TGTGCCAGCAGTGGCAGACAGTACACCGGGGAGCTGTTTTTT.